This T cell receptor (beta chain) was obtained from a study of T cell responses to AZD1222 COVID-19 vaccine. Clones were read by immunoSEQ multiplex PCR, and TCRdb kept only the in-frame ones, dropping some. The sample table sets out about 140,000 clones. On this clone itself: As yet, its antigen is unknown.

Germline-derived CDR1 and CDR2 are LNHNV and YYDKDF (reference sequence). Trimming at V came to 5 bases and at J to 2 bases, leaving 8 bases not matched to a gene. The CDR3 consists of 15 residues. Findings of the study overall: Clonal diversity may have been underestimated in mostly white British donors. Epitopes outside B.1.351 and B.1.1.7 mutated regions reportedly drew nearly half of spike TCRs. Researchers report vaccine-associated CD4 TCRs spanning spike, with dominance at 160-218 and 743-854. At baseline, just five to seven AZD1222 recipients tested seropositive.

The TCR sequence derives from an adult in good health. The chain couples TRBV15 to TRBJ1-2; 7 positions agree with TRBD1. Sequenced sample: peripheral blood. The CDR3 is CATSRGTALNYGYTF. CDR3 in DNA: TGTGCCACCAGCCGCGGGACAGCGCTAAACTATGGCTACACCTTC.